One and the same sample provided the 29 T cell receptor beta chains below, sequenced in a study of glioma-infiltrating T cells after dendritic cell vaccination. Repertoires were generated with immunoSEQ multiplex PCR, while TCRdb's copy carries only in-frame clones and drops some. Of approximately 110,000 clones listed, 90% were seen once; the top ten hold roughly 3%. Regarding time point: after dendritic cell vaccination, including at tumor progression/relapse. The sample was blood, taken after dendritic cell vaccination. These TCRs come from a human donor with glioblastoma.

This chain uses TRBV2 with TRBJ2-1, with D unresolved. The V gene's germline CDR1 is SNHLY and CDR2 FYNNEI. The CDR3 length is 14 residues. V lost 7 bases to trimming and J lost 6 bases, with 16 bases between them. The CDR3 DNA reads as TGTGCCAGCACCGAGAGGCGCCTCCTCAATGAGCAGTTCTTC. It specifies CASTERRLLNEQFF.

The rearrangement uses TRBV10-3 and TRBJ1-1; D is unresolved. Germline CDR1 ENHRY, CDR2 SYGVKD. V was trimmed by 0 bases and J by 1 base, leaving 6 bases between them. This CDR3 region has 14 residues. CDR3: CAISESQENTEAFF. CDR3 nucleotide sequence: TGTGCCATCAGTGAGTCCCAGGAGAACACTGAAGCTTTCTTT.

V is TRBV7-9 and J is TRBJ2-5, with TRBD1 as a possible D gene (6 bases). The CDR3 is 13 amino acids. Germline CDR1 is SEHNR and CDR2 is FQNEAQ (reference sequence). V lost 3 bases and J 5 bases, leaving 10 bases between the germline ends. CDR3 sequence: CASSFFTGETQYF. As DNA, the CDR3 is TGTGCCAGCAGCTTCTTCACAGGGGAGACCCAGTACTTC. Together with reference TRBV7-9 and TRBJ2-5, the CDR3 gives the full variable domain: DTGVSQNPRHKITKRGQNVTFRCDPISEHNRLYWYRQTLGQGPEFLTYFQNEAQLEKSRLLSDRFSAERPKGSFSTLEIQRTEQGDSAMYLCASSFFTGETQYFGPGTRLLVL.

CDR3 sequence reads: CASSVGQGTYEQYF. CDR3 coding DNA: TGTGCCAGCAGTGTTGGGCAGGGAACCTACGAGCAGTACTTC. The V call is TRBV6-1, the J call TRBJ2-7; possible D gene TRBD1, 5 bases. CDR3 length equals 14 residues. Germline CDR1 is MNHNS and CDR2 is SASEGT. Trimming took off 4 bases at V and 2 bases at J, with 12 bases between the two ends.

CDR3 coding DNA: TGTGCCAGCAGCTTCCGTGGTGGGGGCGTTTCCGCAGATACGCAGTATTTT. It yields the protein CASSFRGGGVSADTQYF. The chain employs TRBV7-6 and TRBJ2-3; the D gene is possibly TRBD1 (6 bases). The V end lost 3 bases, the J end lost 4 bases, and 20 bases lay between the germline ends. The CDR3 runs to 17 residues. Per the germline V gene, CDR1 is SGHVS and CDR2 is FNYEAQ.

J is TRBJ1-2 and V is TRBV18; 10 nucleotides align to TRBD1. The CDR3 consists of 15 residues. The germline CDR1 and CDR2 sequences are KGHSH and LQKENI. After removal of 5 bases from V and 2 bases from J, the junction contained 5 bases not matched to a gene. CDR3 residues: CASSSTGQGNYGYTF. The CDR3 region has the DNA TGTGCCAGCTCATCGACGGGACAGGGGAACTATGGCTACACCTTC.

The rearrangement joins TRBV5-1 to TRBJ1-6, with a tentative D call TRBD1 (6 bases). The CDR3 is 16 amino acids. V lost 2 bases and J lost 9, with 18 bases in between. Germline lookup yields CDR1 SGHRS and CDR2 YFSETQ. CDR3 nucleotides: TGCGCCAGCAGCTTAACGGGCGGGGGCTCCGGTTCACCCCTCCACTTT. Translated, it gives CASSLTGGGSGSPLHF. The variable domain in full, with the rest retrieved from reference TRBV5-1 and TRBJ1-6, is KAGVTQTPRYLIKTRGQQVTLSCSPISGHRSVSWYQQTPGQGLQFLFEYFSETQRNKGNFPGRFSGRQFSNSRSEMNVSTLELGDSALYLCASSLTGGGSGSPLHFGNGTRLTVT.

This CDR3 reads CASMLAGGQETQYF. The CDR3 bases are TGCGCCAGCATGCTAGCGGGGGGCCAAGAGACCCAGTACTTC. The chain joins TRBV5-1 to TRBJ2-5; 11 nucleotides align to TRBD2. Losses at the gene ends were 6 bases for V and 1 base for J; bases not matched to a gene: 2. Germline V gene sequence: CDR1 SGHRS, CDR2 YFSETQ. There are 14 residues in the CDR3.

V and J are TRBV5-1 and TRBJ2-3; D might be TRBD1 (5 bases). V lost 0 bases to trimming and J lost 7 bases, with 15 bases between them. The CDR3 is made up of 15 amino acids. Germline V gene sequence: CDR1 SGHRS, CDR2 YFSETQ. The CDR3: CASSLEGQGMNTQYF. DNA for the CDR3: TGCGCCAGCAGCTTGGAGGGTCAGGGCATGAATACGCAGTATTTT.

This chain links TRBV27 with TRBJ1-2; D is perhaps TRBD1 (5 bases). The V gene's germline CDR1 is MNHEY and CDR2 SMNVEV (reference sequence). V lost 6 bases, J lost 6 bases, and 14 bases lay in between. This CDR3 is built from 13 residues. The CDR3 protein is CASSTETEHGYTF. CDR3 DNA: TGTGCCAGCAGCACCGAGACAGAGCATGGCTACACCTTC.

This rearrangement joins TRBV7-9 to TRBJ2-7; D ambiguous. Germline CDR1 is SEHNR and CDR2 is FQNEAQ (reference sequence). This CDR3 has 11 residues. V was shortened by 4 bases and J by 3 bases, with 4 bases between the two germline ends. The DNA for the CDR3 is TGTGCCAGCAGCTCCTACTACGAGCAGTACTTC. Translated: CASSSYYEQYF.

This chain uses TRBV6-1 with TRBJ2-7; possible D gene TRBD1, 5 bases. CDR1 and CDR2 from the germline V gene are MNHNS and SASEGT. The CDR3 contains 12 residues. V dropped 11 bases and J dropped 3 bases, with 14 bases sitting between them. CDR3: CAAIGRGYEQYF. The DNA of the CDR3 is TGTGCCGCCATCGGAAGGGGCTACGAGCAGTACTTC.

This clone has just one count. The CDR3 region is CASSARQGTYYGYTF. The CDR3, as DNA: TGTGCCAGCAGCGCTCGACAGGGGACGTACTATGGCTACACCTTC. The chain uses TRBV9 and TRBJ1-2, with 8 bases fitting TRBD1. This CDR3 has 15 residues. The V gene end was trimmed by 3 bases and the J gene end by 3 bases; junction bases not matched to a gene: 7. Germline V gene lookup returns CDR1 SGDLS and CDR2 YYNGEE.

The rearrangement links TRBV6-1 to TRBJ1-1; 7 positions match TRBD1. V shed 4 bases, J shed 4 bases, and the junction held 6 bases outside the gene matches. Germline values: CDR1 MNHNS, CDR2 SASEGT. The CDR3 contains 14 residues. This chain's CDR3 is CASSGRDRPTEAFF. In DNA, the CDR3 is TGTGCCAGCAGTGGCCGGGACAGACCCACTGAAGCTTTCTTT.

CDR3 residues: CASSLLQETQYF. The CDR3 region has the DNA TGCGCCAGCAGCTTGCTGCAAGAGACCCAGTACTTC. The chain couples TRBV5-1 to TRBJ2-5; no clear D. This CDR3 spans 12 amino acids. CDR1 and CDR2 from the germline V gene are SGHRS and YFSETQ. V lost 1 base, J lost 2 bases, and 3 bases lay in between.

This clone has just one count. This chain joins TRBV2 and TRBJ2-7, with a possible D match to TRBD1 (5 bases). This CDR3 comprises 12 residues. Germline V lookup: CDR1 SNHLY, CDR2 FYNNEI. Trimming removed 7 bases at V and 2 bases at J, with 9 bases between. CDR3 in DNA: TGTGCCAGCACGGACAATCCCTACGAGCAGTACTTC. Amino acid sequence: CASTDNPYEQYF.

This clone was observed once. The chain carries TRBV19 and TRBJ2-4; 12 bases align to TRBD1. This CDR3 has 14 amino acids. CDR1 is LNHDA and CDR2 is SQIVND in the germline V gene (reference sequence). The V segment lost 4 bases and the J segment 9 bases; nucleotides outside the gene matches: 4. CDR3 nucleotides: TGTGCCAGTAGTACCGGGACAGGGGGCATCATTCAGTACTTC. Translation: CASSTGTGGIIQYF.

The rearrangement uses TRBV10-3 and TRBJ2-5; D call uncertain. There are 12 residues in the CDR3. Looked up from germline, CDR1 is ENHRY and CDR2 is SYGVKD. The V gene lost 2 bases and the J gene lost 4 bases, with 5 bases spanning the gap. The CDR3 nucleotides read TGTGCCATCAGTGAGATCCGAGAGACCCAGTACTTC. Translated, it gives CAISEIRETQYF.

The chain carries TRBV5-5 and TRBJ2-2, with D perhaps matching TRBD2 (5 bases). The V end was cut by 2 bases, the J end by 0 bases, with 8 bases between. Germline V lookup: CDR1 SGHKS, CDR2 YYEKEE (reference sequence). This CDR3 has 15 amino acids. CDR3 sequence: CASSLEGTNTGELFF. The CDR3 DNA follows: TGTGCCAGCAGCTTAGAGGGAACGAACACCGGGGAGCTGTTTTTT. The full variable domain, with the rest looked up from reference TRBV5-5 and TRBJ2-2, is DAGVTQSPTHLIKTRGQQVTLRCSPISGHKSVSWYQQVLGQGPQFIFQYYEKEERGRGNFPDRFSARQFPNYSSELNVNALLLGDSALYLCASSLEGTNTGELFFGEGSRLTVL.

This chain joins TRBV14 and TRBJ2-7, with TRBD2 matching over 11 bases. Germline loops: CDR1 SGHDN, CDR2 FVKESK. The V segment lost 0 bases and the J segment 4 bases; nucleotides outside the gene matches: 8. The CDR3 spans 17 residues. In DNA form, the CDR3 reads TGTGCCAGCAGCCAAGAACCCCGACTAGCGGGGAGTTACGAGCAGTACTTC. Residues: CASSQEPRLAGSYEQYF.

J is TRBJ2-1 and V is TRBV6-6; D perhaps matches TRBD2 (5 bases). The CDR3 consists of 13 residues. Looked up from germline, CDR1 is MNHNY and CDR2 is SVGAGI (reference sequence). Trimming cost V 1 base and J 12 bases, with 13 bases left between them. The DNA for the CDR3 is TGTGCCAGCAGTTACTTTACGGACTCGGTGCAGTTCTTC. This translates into CASSYFTDSVQFF.

The chain recombines TRBV6-1 with TRBJ2-2, with D tentatively TRBD1 (6 bases). There are 14 residues in the CDR3. Germline V gives CDR1 MNHNS, CDR2 SASEGT. Trimming left V 1 base short and J 3 bases short, with 6 bases between. The DNA for the CDR3 is TGTGCCAGCAGTGAAGGGACAGACACCGGGGAGCTGTTTTTT. As protein: CASSEGTDTGELFF.

The chain is built from TRBV5-1 and TRBJ2-4; 11 bases align to TRBD2. CDR3 length: 16 amino acids. V was clipped by 4 bases and J by 5 bases; unmatched bases: 8. Germline assignment: CDR1 SGHRS and CDR2 YFSETQ. The CDR3 DNA follows: TGCGCCAGCAGCCTTGGTAGACTAGCGGGACAAAACATTCAGTACTTC. Protein: CASSLGRLAGQNIQYF.

The genes are TRBV5-1 and TRBJ1-1, with a possible D match to TRBD1 (6 bases). This CDR3 is built from 13 residues. The germline V and J ends were trimmed by 0 bases and 11 bases, with 14 bases remaining between them. The germline V gene has CDR1 SGHRS and CDR2 YFSETQ. CDR3 nucleotide sequence: TGCGCCAGCAGCTTGGAGGACCCAGGGGATGCTTTCTTT. Amino acid sequence: CASSLEDPGDAFF. Complete variable domain (other parts from reference TRBV5-1 and TRBJ1-1): KAGVTQTPRYLIKTRGQQVTLSCSPISGHRSVSWYQQTPGQGLQFLFEYFSETQRNKGNFPGRFSGRQFSNSRSEMNVSTLELGDSALYLCASSLEDPGDAFFGQGTRLTVV.

The chain has TRBV5-1 and TRBJ1-3, with unresolved D. Germline CDR1 and CDR2: SGHRS and YFSETQ. The CDR3 totals 14 residues. Deletions cut 4 bases from V and 0 bases from J, with 8 bases between. Here the CDR3 DNA reads TGCGCCAGCAGCGCGGATAGCTCTGGAAACACCATATATTTT. This gives the protein CASSADSSGNTIYF.

This rearrangement joins TRBV2 to TRBJ2-1; 11 bases line up with TRBD2. With V trimmed by 5 bases and J by 6 bases, 6 bases remained unmatched. CDR1 is SNHLY, CDR2 FYNNEI, per germline. The CDR3 covers 15 residues. CDR3: CASSRLAGRSNEQFF. The CDR3 DNA follows: TGTGCCAGCAGTAGACTAGCGGGAAGGAGCAATGAGCAGTTCTTC.

The CDR3 DNA reads as TGTGCCAGCAGCCCCCAAGCTAGCGGGAATGAGCAGTTCTTC. This codes for CASSPQASGNEQFF. The chain joins TRBV7-9 to TRBJ2-1, with 8 nucleotides matching TRBD2. Germline V gene sequence: CDR1 SEHNR, CDR2 FQNEAQ (reference sequence). With V trimmed by 5 bases and J by 7 bases, 7 bases remained unmatched. CDR3 size: 14 residues.

V gene TRBV7-8 combines with J gene TRBJ1-1, with TRBD1 matching over 8 bases. V shed 5 bases, J shed 8 bases, and the junction held 10 bases outside the gene matches. From germline, CDR1 is SGHVS and CDR2 FQNEAQ. CDR3 size: 14 residues. CDR3 DNA sequence: TGTGCCAGCAGCGTAGGGACAGGTAGGGCAGAAGCTTTCTTT. This encodes CASSVGTGRAEAFF.

The chain is built from TRBV6-1 and TRBJ2-7; D unclear. Germline V gene data show CDR1 as MNHNS and CDR2 as SASEGT. V was trimmed by 2 bases and J by 8 bases, leaving 13 bases between them. The length of the CDR3 is 13 residues. In nucleotides, the CDR3 is TGTGCCAGCAGTGAAACTACGAGTAGCAAGCAGTACTTC. This codes for CASSETTSSKQYF.